The T cell receptor beta chain described here comes from a study of lymphopenia after photon versus proton radiotherapy. Notes on the study in general: Only patients who died were analyzed for survival; proton advantage is unproven. Larger post-nadir TCR diversity loss correlated inversely with survival in deceased patients. After lymphocyte nadir, photon-treated repertoires showed oligoclonal expansion, especially CD8+ Temra. Photon-treated patients lost naive T cells and TCR diversity; proton-treated stayed stable.

Sequencing used immunoSEQ multiplex PCR; TCRdb keeps in-frame clones, though not all of them. Here the sample spans just over 25,000 clones, more than 80% being singletons. Note on this clone: Its antigen is still unknown.

This receptor was taken from a man under 40 with gastric cancer. The input for sequencing was peripheral blood, taken from a patient treated with photon-based radiotherapy.

CDR3 sequence: CASSDRDRNTEAFF. CDR3 nucleotides: TGTGCCAGCAGTGACCGGGACAGGAACACTGAAGCTTTCTTT. V is TRBV6-6 and J is TRBJ1-1; TRBD1 agrees at 7 bases. CDR1 and CDR2 (germline): MNHNY, SVGAGI (reference sequence). The J segment lost 1 base and the V segment lost 5 bases, leaving 4 bases of the junction unmatched. The CDR3 spans 14 residues.